This entry lists 13 T cell receptor beta chains sequenced from one sample in a study of regulatory T cells in long-lasting Graves disease. The authors built TCR beta libraries using iRepertoire HTBI primers and Arm-PCR of CDR3 regions. TCRdb re-derived calls from the multiplex PCR reads in MiXCR, one entry per CDR3 protein. The sample lists 650,000 to 700,000 distinct CDR3 sequences, about 30% occurring once. Sample time point: persistent/refractory GD, antithyroid drugs over 5 years with positive TRAb. Isolated PBMC RNA provided the starting material for the TCR library. The sample consisted of peripheral blood mononuclear cells (PBMCs), taken when the disease was refractory, from a patient treated with antithyroid drugs. These receptors came from a female donor with Graves disease.

The V and J genes are TRBV12-3 or TRBV12-4 and TRBJ2-6, with TRBD1 identical over 11 bases. V was clipped by 5 bases and J by 4 bases; unmatched bases: 7. This CDR3 region has 17 residues. The CDR3 reads CASSLGQGAGGANVLTF. CDR3 DNA sequence: TGTGCCAGCAGTCTCGGACAGGGGGCGGGAGGGGCCAACGTCCTGACTTTC.

This clonotype was seen many times. The J gene is TRBJ1-2, the V gene TRBV28; perhaps TRBD1 as D (5 bases). The germline V gene encodes CDR1 MDHEN and CDR2 SYDVKM. There are 20 residues in the CDR3. The V end was cut by 1 base, the J end by 0 bases, with 24 bases between. The CDR3 DNA reads as TGTGCCAGCAGTTTATCCATTCTTTCAGAGGACATCGAAACTAACTATGGCTACACCTTC. The encoded protein is CASSLSILSEDIETNYGYTF.

The genes are TRBV7-3 and TRBJ2-7, with a possible D match to TRBD2 (6 bases). CDR3 size: 15 residues. Deletions cut 5 bases from V and 5 bases from J, with 19 bases between. Germline V gene lookup returns CDR1 SGHTA and CDR2 FQGTGA. For the CDR3, the DNA is TGTGCCAGCAGCCCCGTAGCGGAGTCGGGAAACGAGCAGTACTTC. Encoded protein: CASSPVAESGNEQYF.

The sample holds a few counts of this clonotype. The chain couples TRBV6-2 or TRBV6-3 to TRBJ1-5; no reliable D call. Germline V gene lookup returns CDR1 MNHEY and CDR2 SVGEGT. CDR3 length: 15 residues. Between the trimmed V and J ends, which lost 5 bases and 5 bases, there was a span of 16 bases. CDR3 bases: TGTGCCAGCAGTGAAGTTTTCGGGGAGCATCAGCCCCAGCATTTT. Protein: CASSEVFGEHQPQHF.

This clonotype was seen only once. The germline gene is not matched at one end of the junction; a read error may be the cause. This chain joins TRBV6-4 and TRBJ1-1, with 7 nucleotides matching TRBD1. Looked up from germline, CDR1 is MRHNA and CDR2 is SNTAGT. The CDR3 is 14 residues long. CDR3 amino acids: CASRTTGLNTVAFF. The CDR3 DNA sequence: TGTGCCAGCAGAACGACAGGGCTGAACACTGTAGCTTTCTTT.

This clonotype occurred a few times. CDR3 in amino acids: CASSGQANYEQYF. The DNA of the CDR3 is TGTGCCAGCAGTGGACAGGCCAACTACGAGCAGTACTTC. The genes are TRBV11-2 and TRBJ2-7; 7 nucleotides align to TRBD1. V lost 6 bases to trimming and J lost 3 bases; unmatched junction nucleotides: 5. Germline lookup yields CDR1 SGHAT and CDR2 FQNNGV. This CDR3 has 13 amino acids. Supplemented by reference TRBV11-2 and TRBJ2-7, the full variable domain reads EAGVAQSPRYKIIEKRQSVAFWCNPISGHATLYWYQQILGQGPKLLIQFQNNGVVDDSQLPKDRFSAERLKGVDSTLKIQPAKLEDSAVYLCASSGQANYEQYFGPGTRLTVT.

This rearrangement joins TRBV7-3 to TRBJ2-2, with 12 positions matching TRBD2. The CDR3 totals 16 residues. Per germline, CDR1 SGHTA and CDR2 FQGTGA. After removal of 2 bases from V and 7 bases from J, the junction contained 5 bases not matched to a gene. As DNA, the CDR3 is TGTGCCAGCAGCTTACGGACTAGCGGGACTGGCGGGGAGCTGTTTTTT. This codes for CASSLRTSGTGGELFF.

The chain recombines TRBV27 with TRBJ2-2; D possibly corresponds to TRBD2 (6 bases). The CDR3 extends over 14 amino acids. V lost 5 bases, J lost 4 bases, and 11 bases lay in between. From germline, CDR1 is MNHEY and CDR2 SMNVEV (reference sequence). DNA of the CDR3: TGTGCCAGCAGTCACACTAGCTTCACCGGGGAGCTGTTTTTT. It translates to CASSHTSFTGELFF.

The rearrangement uses TRBV30 and TRBJ2-7; 14 nucleotides line up with TRBD2. V was clipped by 1 base and J by 2 bases; unmatched bases: 4. CDR3 length equals 16 residues. Per the germline V gene, CDR1 is GTSNPN and CDR2 is SVGIG (reference sequence). CDR3 in amino acids: CAWSARLAGGAYEQYF. In DNA form, the CDR3 reads TGTGCCTGGAGTGCCCGACTAGCGGGAGGGGCCTACGAGCAGTACTTC.

The chain couples TRBV3-1 to TRBJ1-2; a weak D match, TRBD1 (5 bases). This CDR3 is built from 16 residues. Germline V lookup: CDR1 LGHDT, CDR2 YNNKEL (reference sequence). The V and J ends lost 0 bases and 0 bases respectively, with 11 bases between them. As DNA, the CDR3 is TGTGCCAGCAGCCAAGAGGACAATCGAGCTAACTATGGCTACACCTTC. Amino acids: CASSQEDNRANYGYTF.

This clonotype came up a few times. The chain is built from TRBV5-1 and TRBJ1-1; no reliable D call. This CDR3 has 15 residues. Looked up from germline, CDR1 is SGHRS and CDR2 is YFSETQ. Trimming cost V 2 bases and J 1 base, with 12 bases left between them. The CDR3 DNA sequence: TGCGCCAGCAGCTTCCACCCAACTCGGAACACTGAAGCTTTCTTT. Residues: CASSFHPTRNTEAFF.

The V and J genes are TRBV2 and TRBJ1-6; possible D gene TRBD1, 5 bases. The J call could be wrong; TRBJ1-1 is a better fit for the DNA end. The CDR3 extends over 13 amino acids. Germline V gene data show CDR1 as SNHLY and CDR2 as FYNNEI. The CDR3 loop reads CASIITAGGRAFF. The DNA of the CDR3 is TGTGCCAGCATCATAACAGCCGGGGGACGCGCTTTCTTT.

This chain joins TRBV30 and TRBJ1-3; no definite D call. Germline V gene data show CDR1 as GTSNPN and CDR2 as SVGIG (reference sequence). This CDR3 has 13 amino acids. V lost 2 bases and J 0 bases, leaving 5 bases between the germline ends. CDR3 nucleotide sequence: TGTGCCTGGAGTCCCGACTCTGGAAACACCATATATTTT. It codes for CAWSPDSGNTIYF.